This TCR beta chain was identified in a study of T cells after yellow fever vaccination. As for the study in general: Fractions low in cell number were prepared with SMART-Seq v4 Ultra Low Input.

5'RACE template switching added a universal primer site and UMIs to TCR cDNA. Each CDR3 protein gets one entry after TCRdb re-called the 5' RACE reads with MiXCR. The sample gives about 580,000 distinct CDR3 sequences, less than 20% of which show up once; 15% to 20% is in the top ten. Study outcomes and limitations: Once the booster was given, most primary-vaccination clones reappeared, at just over 95% for CD4 and 85% to 90% for CD8.

This clonotype was detected only a few times. What it recognizes is unknown. This specimen was PBMCs, taken less than 6 days after the first yellow fever vaccination. This TCR was sampled from a man younger than 35 who received the YFV17D yellow fever vaccine.

CDR3 residues: CASSPDRTTYEQYF. The CDR3 nucleotides read TGCGCCAGCAGCCCGGACAGGACGACCTACGAGCAGTACTTC. V usage is TRBV5-1 and J usage is TRBJ2-7; 7 bases map to TRBD1. This CDR3 region has 14 residues. J was trimmed by 2 bases and V by 4 bases; bases with no gene match: 6. CDR1 SGHRS and CDR2 YFSETQ come from the germline V gene.